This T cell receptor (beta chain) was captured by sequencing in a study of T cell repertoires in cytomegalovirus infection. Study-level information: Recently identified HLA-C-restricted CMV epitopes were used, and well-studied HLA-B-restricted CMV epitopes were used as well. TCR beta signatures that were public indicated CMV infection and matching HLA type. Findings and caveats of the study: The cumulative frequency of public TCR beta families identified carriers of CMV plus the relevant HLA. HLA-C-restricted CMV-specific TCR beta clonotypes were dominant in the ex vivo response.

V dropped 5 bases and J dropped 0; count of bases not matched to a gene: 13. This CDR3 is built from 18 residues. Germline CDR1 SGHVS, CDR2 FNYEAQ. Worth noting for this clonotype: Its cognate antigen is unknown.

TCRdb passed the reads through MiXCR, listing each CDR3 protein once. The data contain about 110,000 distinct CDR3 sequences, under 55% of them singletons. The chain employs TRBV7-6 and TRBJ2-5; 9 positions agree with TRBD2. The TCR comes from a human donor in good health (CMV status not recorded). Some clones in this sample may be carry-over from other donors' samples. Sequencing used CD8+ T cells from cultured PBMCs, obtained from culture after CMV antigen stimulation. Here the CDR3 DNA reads TGTGCCAGCAGCACTAGTGAGATAGCGGGGGAGTACCAAGAGACCCAGTACTTC. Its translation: CASSTSEIAGEYQETQYF. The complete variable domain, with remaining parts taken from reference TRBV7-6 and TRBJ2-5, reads GAGVSQSPRYKVTKRGQDVALRCDPISGHVSLYWYRQALGQGPEFLTYFNYEAQQDKSGLPNDRFSAERPEGSISTLTIQRTEQRDSAMYRCASSTSEIAGEYQETQYFGPGTRLLVL.